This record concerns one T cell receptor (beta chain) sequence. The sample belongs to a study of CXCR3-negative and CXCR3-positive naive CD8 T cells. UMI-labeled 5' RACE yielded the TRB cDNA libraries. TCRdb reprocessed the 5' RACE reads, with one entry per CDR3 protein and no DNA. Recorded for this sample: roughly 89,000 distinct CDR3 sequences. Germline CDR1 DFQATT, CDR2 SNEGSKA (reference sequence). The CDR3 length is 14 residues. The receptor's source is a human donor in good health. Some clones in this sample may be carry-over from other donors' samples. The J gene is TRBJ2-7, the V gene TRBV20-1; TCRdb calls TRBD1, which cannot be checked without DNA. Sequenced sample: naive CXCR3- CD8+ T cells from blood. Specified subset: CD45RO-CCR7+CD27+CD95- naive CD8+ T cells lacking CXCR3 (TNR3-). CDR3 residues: CSARIRGVTYEQYF.